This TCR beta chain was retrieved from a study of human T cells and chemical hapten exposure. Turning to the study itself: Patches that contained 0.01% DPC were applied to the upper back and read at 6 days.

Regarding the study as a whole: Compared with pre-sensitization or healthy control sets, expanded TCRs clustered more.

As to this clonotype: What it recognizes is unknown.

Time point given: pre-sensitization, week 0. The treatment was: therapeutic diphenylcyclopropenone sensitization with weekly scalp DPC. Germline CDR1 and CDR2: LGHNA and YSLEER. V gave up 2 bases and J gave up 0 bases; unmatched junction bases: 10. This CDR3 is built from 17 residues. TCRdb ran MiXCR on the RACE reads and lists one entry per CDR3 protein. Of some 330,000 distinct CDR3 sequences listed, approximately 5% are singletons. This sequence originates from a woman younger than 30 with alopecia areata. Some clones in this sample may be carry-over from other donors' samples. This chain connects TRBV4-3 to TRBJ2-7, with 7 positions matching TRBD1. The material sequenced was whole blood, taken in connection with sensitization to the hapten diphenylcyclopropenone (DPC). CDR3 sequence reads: CASSQNPTGDSSYEQYF. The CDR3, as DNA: TGCGCCAGCAGCCAAAACCCTACAGGGGACAGCTCCTACGAGCAGTACTTC.